Described below is a single T cell receptor beta chain sequence and its context. The data derive from a study of glioma-infiltrating T cells after dendritic cell vaccination. Germline values: CDR1 MGHRA, CDR2 YSYEKL. The CDR3 is 18 amino acids. Trimming shortened V by 0 bases and J by 0 bases, and 15 bases separated the two germline ends. The table came from immunoSEQ multiplex PCR; TCRdb's copy has only in-frame clones and leaves some out. This table holds some 87,000 clones, over 75% found once. This specimen consisted of blood, obtained before dendritic cell vaccination. The chain joins TRBV4-1 to TRBJ2-1, with D perhaps matching TRBD2 (6 bases). The sequence came from a human donor with glioblastoma. This CDR3 reads CASSQDPQLASSYNEQFF. The CDR3 DNA reads as TGCGCCAGCAGCCAAGATCCCCAACTAGCCAGCTCCTACAATGAGCAGTTCTTC.